This TCR beta chain was identified during a study of blood T cell repertoires in COVID-19. Method: immunoSEQ multiplex PCR; TCRdb's copy keeps in-frame clones and lacks some. The sample has about 220,000 clones, more than 75% seen once. This CDR3 is 16 amino acids long. Germline assignment: CDR1 SGHVS and CDR2 FQNEAQ. Trimming took 2 bases from V and 0 from J, leaving 11 bases between them. The genes are TRBV7-8 and TRBJ2-1; the D gene is possibly TRBD1 (5 bases). This receptor was obtained from a human donor in a cohort sampled during active COVID-19. Specimen: peripheral blood. CDR3 region: CASSLRERGSYNEQFF. For the CDR3, the DNA is TGTGCCAGCAGCTTAAGGGAAAGGGGCTCCTACAATGAGCAGTTCTTC.